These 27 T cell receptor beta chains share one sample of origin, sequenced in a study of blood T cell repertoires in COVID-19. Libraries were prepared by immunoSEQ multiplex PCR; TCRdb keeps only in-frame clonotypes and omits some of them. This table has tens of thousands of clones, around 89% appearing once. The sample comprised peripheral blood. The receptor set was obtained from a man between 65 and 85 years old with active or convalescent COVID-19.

As DNA, the CDR3 is TGTGCCAGCAACCCGACAGGGTTATCATACGAGCAGTACTTC. This codes for CASNPTGLSYEQYF. The chain uses TRBV2 and TRBJ2-7; 7 bases agree with TRBD1. CDR3 size: 14 residues. Germline loops: CDR1 SNHLY, CDR2 FYNNEI. J gave up 4 bases and V 7 bases, and 10 bases lay outside the gene matches.

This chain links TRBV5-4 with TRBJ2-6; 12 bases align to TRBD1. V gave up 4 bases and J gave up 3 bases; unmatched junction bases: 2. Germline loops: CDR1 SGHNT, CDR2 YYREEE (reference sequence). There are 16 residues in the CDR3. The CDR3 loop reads CASSRDRGLGANVLTF. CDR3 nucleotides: TGTGCCAGCAGCCGGGACAGGGGGCTTGGGGCCAACGTCCTGACTTTC.

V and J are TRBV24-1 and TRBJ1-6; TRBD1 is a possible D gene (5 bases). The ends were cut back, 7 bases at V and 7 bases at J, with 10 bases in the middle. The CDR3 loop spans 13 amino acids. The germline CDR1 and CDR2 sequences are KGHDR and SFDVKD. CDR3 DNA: TGTGCCACCAGCAGGGATCGCAATTCACCCCTCCACTTT. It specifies CATSRDRNSPLHF.

The CDR3 sequence is CASNIGGTDNEKLFF. The CDR3 DNA reads TGTGCCAGCAACATCGGCGGGACAGATAATGAAAAACTGTTTTTT. The chain carries TRBV11-3 and TRBJ1-4; TRBD1 matches at 7 bases. Trimming at V came to 7 bases and at J to 4 bases, leaving 9 bases not matched to a gene. CDR1 is SGHNT and CDR2 is YENEEA in the germline V gene. The CDR3 runs to 15 residues.

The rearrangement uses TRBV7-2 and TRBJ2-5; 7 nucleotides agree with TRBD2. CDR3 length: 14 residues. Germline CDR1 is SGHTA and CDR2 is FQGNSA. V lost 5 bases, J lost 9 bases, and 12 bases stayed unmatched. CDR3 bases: TGTGCCAGCAGCCCTAGGACGGGAGGCTGGGCCCAGTACTTC. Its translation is CASSPRTGGWAQYF.

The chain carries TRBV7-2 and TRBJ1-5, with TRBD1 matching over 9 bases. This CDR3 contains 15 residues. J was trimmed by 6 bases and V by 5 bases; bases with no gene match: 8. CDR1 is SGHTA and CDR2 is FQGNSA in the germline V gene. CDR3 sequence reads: CASSLSGQGTQPQHF. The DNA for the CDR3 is TGTGCCAGCAGCCTTTCGGGACAGGGCACTCAGCCCCAGCATTTT.

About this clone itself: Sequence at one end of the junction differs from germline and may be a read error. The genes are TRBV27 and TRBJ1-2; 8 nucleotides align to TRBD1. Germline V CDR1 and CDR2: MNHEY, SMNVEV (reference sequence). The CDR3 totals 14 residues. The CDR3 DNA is TGTGCCAGCAGTACGCGGACAGGGAACTATAGCTACACCTTC. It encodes CASSTRTGNYSYTF.

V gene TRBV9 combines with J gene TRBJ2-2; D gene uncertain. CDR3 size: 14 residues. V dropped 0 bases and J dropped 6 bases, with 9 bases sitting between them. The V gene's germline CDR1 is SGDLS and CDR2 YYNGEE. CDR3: CASSVGSSAGELFF. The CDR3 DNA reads TGTGCCAGCAGCGTAGGTAGCTCCGCCGGGGAGCTGTTTTTT.

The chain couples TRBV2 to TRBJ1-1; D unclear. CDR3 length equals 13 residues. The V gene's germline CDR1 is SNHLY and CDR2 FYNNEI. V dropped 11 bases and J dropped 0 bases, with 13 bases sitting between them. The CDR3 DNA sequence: TGTGCCGGAGCGACCGCTATGAACACTGAAGCTTTCTTT. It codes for CAGATAMNTEAFF.

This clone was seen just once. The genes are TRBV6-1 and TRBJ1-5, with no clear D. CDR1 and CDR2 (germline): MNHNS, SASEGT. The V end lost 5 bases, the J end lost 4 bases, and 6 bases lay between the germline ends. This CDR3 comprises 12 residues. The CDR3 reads CASSPGNQPQHF. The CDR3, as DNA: TGTGCCAGCAGTCCCGGGAATCAGCCCCAGCATTTT.

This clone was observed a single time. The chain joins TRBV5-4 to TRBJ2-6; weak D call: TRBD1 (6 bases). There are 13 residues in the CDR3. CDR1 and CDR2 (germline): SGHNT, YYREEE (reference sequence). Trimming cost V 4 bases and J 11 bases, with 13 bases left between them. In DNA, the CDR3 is TGTGCCAGCAGCACGACAGGTATGGACGTCCTGACTTTC. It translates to CASSTTGMDVLTF.

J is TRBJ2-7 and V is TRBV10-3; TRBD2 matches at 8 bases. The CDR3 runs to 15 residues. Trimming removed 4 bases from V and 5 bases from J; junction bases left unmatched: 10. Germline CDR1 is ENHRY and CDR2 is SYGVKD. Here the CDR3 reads CAISVTGGERDEQYF. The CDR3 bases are TGTGCCATCAGTGTTACGGGGGGGGAGCGCGACGAGCAGTACTTC.

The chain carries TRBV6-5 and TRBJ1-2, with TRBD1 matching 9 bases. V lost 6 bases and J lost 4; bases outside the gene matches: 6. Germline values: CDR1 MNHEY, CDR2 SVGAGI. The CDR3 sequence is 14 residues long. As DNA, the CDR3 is TGTGCCAGCAGGACAGGGGGAAATCTCTATGGCTACACCTTC. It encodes CASRTGGNLYGYTF.

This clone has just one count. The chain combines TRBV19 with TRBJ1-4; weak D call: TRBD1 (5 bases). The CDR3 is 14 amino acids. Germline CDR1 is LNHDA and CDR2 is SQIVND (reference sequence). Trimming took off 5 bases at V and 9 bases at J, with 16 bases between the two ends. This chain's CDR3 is CASSPTATVQKLFF. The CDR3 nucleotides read TGTGCCAGTAGTCCGACAGCCACAGTTCAAAAACTGTTTTTT.

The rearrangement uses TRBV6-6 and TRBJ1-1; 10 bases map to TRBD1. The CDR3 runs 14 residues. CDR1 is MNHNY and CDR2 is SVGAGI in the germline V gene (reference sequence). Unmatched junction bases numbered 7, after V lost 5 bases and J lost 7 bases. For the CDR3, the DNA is TGTGCCAGCAGTATGGTGGGGACAGGGGTTGAAGCTTTCTTT. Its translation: CASSMVGTGVEAFF.

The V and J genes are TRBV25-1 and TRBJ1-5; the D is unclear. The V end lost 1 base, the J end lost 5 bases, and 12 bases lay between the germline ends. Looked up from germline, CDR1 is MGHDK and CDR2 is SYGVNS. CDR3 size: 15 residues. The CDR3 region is CASSEFKSIDQPQHF. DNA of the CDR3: TGTGCCAGCAGTGAATTTAAGAGTATCGATCAGCCCCAGCATTTT. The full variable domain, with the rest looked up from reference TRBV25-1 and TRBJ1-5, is EADIYQTPRYLVIGTGKKITLECSQTMGHDKMYWYQQDPGMELHLIHYSYGVNSTEKGDLSSESTVSRIRTEHFPLTLESARPSHTSQYLCASSEFKSIDQPQHFGDGTRLSIL.

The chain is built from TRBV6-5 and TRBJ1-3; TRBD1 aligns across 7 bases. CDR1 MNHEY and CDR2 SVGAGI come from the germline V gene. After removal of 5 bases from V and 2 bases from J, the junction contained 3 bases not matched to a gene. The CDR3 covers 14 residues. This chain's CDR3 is CASSRTGPGNTIYF. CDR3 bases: TGTGCCAGCAGTCGGACAGGTCCTGGAAACACCATATATTTT.

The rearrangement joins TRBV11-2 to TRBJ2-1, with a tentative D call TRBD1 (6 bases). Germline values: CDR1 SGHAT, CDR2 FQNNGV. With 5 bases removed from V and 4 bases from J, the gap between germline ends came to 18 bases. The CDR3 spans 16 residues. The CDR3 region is CASSLGSGVGYNEQFF. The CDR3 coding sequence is TGTGCCAGCAGCCTGGGGTCAGGGGTCGGGTACAATGAGCAGTTCTTC.

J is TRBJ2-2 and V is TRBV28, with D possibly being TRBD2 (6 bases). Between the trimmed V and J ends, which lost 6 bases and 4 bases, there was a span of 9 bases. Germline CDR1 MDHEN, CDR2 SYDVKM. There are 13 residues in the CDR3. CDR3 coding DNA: TGTGCCAGCAGCTCAGCGGGCACCGGGGAGCTGTTTTTT. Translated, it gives CASSSAGTGELFF.

CDR3 DNA sequence: TGTGCCAGCAGCCTGGTAGCTAACTATGGCTACACCTTC. Amino acid sequence: CASSLVANYGYTF. The V call is TRBV25-1, the J call TRBJ1-2; D gene unclear. The CDR3 sequence is 13 residues long. V was clipped by 6 bases and J by 0 bases, with 8 bases between them. In germline, CDR1 is MGHDK, CDR2 SYGVNS.

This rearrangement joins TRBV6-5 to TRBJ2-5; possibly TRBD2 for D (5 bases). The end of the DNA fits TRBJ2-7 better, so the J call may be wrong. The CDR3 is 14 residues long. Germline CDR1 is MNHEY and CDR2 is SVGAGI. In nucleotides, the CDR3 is TGTGCCAGCAGAAAAGCCGGGAACAACTACGAGCAGTACTTC. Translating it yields CASRKAGNNYEQYF.

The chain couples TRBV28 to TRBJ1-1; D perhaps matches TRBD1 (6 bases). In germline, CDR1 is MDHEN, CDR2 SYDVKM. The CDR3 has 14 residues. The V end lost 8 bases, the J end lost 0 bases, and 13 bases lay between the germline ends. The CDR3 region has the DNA TGTGCCAGCGAAGGGGGGGAAATGAACACTGAAGCTTTCTTT. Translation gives CASEGGEMNTEAFF.

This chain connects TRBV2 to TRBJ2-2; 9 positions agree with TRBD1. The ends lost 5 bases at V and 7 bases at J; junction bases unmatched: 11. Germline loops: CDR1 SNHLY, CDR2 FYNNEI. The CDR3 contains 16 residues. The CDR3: CASSRQGVNIGGELFF. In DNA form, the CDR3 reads TGTGCCAGCAGTAGACAGGGGGTTAATATTGGCGGGGAGCTGTTTTTT.

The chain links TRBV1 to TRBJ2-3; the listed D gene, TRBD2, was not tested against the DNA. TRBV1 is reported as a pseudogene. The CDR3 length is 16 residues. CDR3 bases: TGCACCAGCAGCCCCAGCCTGACTAGCGGGAGCCATACGCAGTATTTT. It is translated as CTSSPSLTSGSHTQYF.

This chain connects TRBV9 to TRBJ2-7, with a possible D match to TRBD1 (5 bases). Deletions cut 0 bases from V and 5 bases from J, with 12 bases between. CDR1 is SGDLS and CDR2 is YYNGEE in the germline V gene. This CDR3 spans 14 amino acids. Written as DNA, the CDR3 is TGTGCCAGCAGCGTAGACCAGGTAGGGGACGAGCAGTACTTC. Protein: CASSVDQVGDEQYF.

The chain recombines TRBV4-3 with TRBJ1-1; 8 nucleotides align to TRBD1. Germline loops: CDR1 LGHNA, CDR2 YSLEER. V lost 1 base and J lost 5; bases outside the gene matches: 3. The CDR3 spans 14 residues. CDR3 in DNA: TGCGCCAGCAGCCAAGGGACAGGGAGGACTGAAGCTTTCTTT. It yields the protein CASSQGTGRTEAFF.

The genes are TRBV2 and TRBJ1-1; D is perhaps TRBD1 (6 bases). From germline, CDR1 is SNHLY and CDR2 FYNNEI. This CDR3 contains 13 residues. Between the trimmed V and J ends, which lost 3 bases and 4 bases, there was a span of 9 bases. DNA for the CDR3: TGTGCCAGCAGTGAGAGGGGGATCACTGAAGCTTTCTTT. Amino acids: CASSERGITEAFF.